This T cell receptor (beta chain) is drawn from a study of post-analysis software for immune sequencing data. Study details: Recorded disease courses covered relapsing-remitting, secondary progressive and progressive-relapsing multiple sclerosis. Some patients had no subtype annotation.

This clonotype was seen ten or more times. Its antigen remains unknown. Findings and limits, study-wide: Controls significantly exceeded multiple sclerosis patients in normalized Chao1 diversity. The study found TRBV5-6, TRBV5-1 and TRBV20-1 among five TRBV segments more frequent in patients than controls.

TCR beta libraries were prepared from cDNA with unique molecular identifiers. TCRdb fed the PCR reads into MiXCR, producing one record per CDR3 protein. The repertoire has under 200,000 distinct CDR3 sequences, 25% to 35% of them found once; the top ten carry approximately 3.6%. Germline V gene lookup returns CDR1 SGHRS and CDR2 YFSETQ. The junction had 9 bases not matched to a gene; V was cut back by 4 bases and J by 8 bases. This CDR3 is built from 15 residues. This receptor was obtained from a girl aged 2-17 years with multiple sclerosis. V is TRBV5-1 and J is TRBJ1-2, with TRBD1 identical over 12 bases. Sequences were obtained from blood. The CDR3 coding sequence is TGCGCCAGCAGCGACGGGACAGGGGGCGATCGCGGCTACACCTTC. Encoded protein: CASSDGTGGDRGYTF.